This TCR beta chain was found in a study of T cell responses to AZD1222 COVID-19 vaccine. General study findings and limits: Among the donors, most were white British and more were female, and clonal diversity was possibly underestimated.

The table came from immunoSEQ multiplex PCR; TCRdb's copy has only in-frame clones and leaves some out. The top ten clones hold more than 1.3% of a sample with about 84,000 clones, 87% of them seen once. About this clone: Its specificity is not known.

V trimming: 3 bases; J trimming: 1 base; junction bases outside the gene matches: 4. CDR3 length: 15 residues. The germline V gene has CDR1 KGHSH and CDR2 LQKENI. This specimen was peripheral blood, taken on day 0 of AZD1222 vaccination. The sequence was obtained from an adult in good health. V gene TRBV18 combines with J gene TRBJ1-1; 8 nucleotides match TRBD1. CDR3 residues: CASSPQGTGNTEAFF. The CDR3 bases are TGTGCCAGCTCACCTCAAGGGACAGGGAACACTGAAGCTTTCTTT.